This passage covers 8 T cell receptor beta chains from one sample sequenced in a study of blood T cells in healthy people across ages. Through a sample-barcoded 5' primer and a J-beta primer mix, a second PCR was run for about 7 to 12 cycles. TCRdb reprocessed the 5' RACE reads via MiXCR and lists one record per CDR3 protein. The sample carries around 990,000 distinct CDR3 sequences, roughly a quarter recorded once. Separately, the same data were catalogued under a study of T cells of mothers and their children.

Sequenced: blood. Every receptor here comes from a girl aged 2-15 years in good health.

This clonotype was counted at least ten times. The gene calls are TRBV12-3 or TRBV12-4 and TRBJ2-2; 7 positions agree with TRBD2. J was trimmed by 8 bases and V by 7 bases; bases with no gene match: 13. This CDR3 is built from 15 residues. The CDR3 reads CASNLEGLREGELFF. The CDR3 DNA sequence: TGTGCCAGCAACTTAGAGGGGCTGCGGGAGGGGGAGCTGTTTTTT.

The chain is built from TRBV4-1 and TRBJ2-7; 7 nucleotides align to TRBD1. V shed 1 base and J 9 bases; nucleotides not matched to a gene: 12. This CDR3 contains 15 residues. CDR1 and CDR2 from the germline V gene are MGHRA and YSYEKL. CDR3 in amino acids: CASSQGAGTGAGQYF. CDR3 bases: TGCGCCAGCAGCCAAGGCGCAGGAACAGGGGCGGGGCAGTACTTC.

This clonotype was observed a few times. The chain joins TRBV6-4 to TRBJ1-1; D not resolved. Per the germline V gene, CDR1 is MRHNA and CDR2 is SNTAGT. The CDR3 runs to 13 residues. Trimming left V 5 bases short and J 7 bases short, with 14 bases between. The CDR3 DNA reads as TGTGCCAGCAGTCCCCGGATAGGGCTTGAAGCTTTCTTT. Its translation is CASSPRIGLEAFF.

This clonotype has more than one count but fewer than ten. In DNA, the CDR3 is TGTGCCAGCAGCCTCCGTGGGACTAGCGGGATTGGCTCCTACAATGAGCAGTTCTTC. It yields the protein CASSLRGTSGIGSYNEQFF. The rearrangement uses TRBV4-2 and TRBJ2-1, with 13 positions matching TRBD2. Trimming at V came to 4 bases and at J to 0 bases, leaving 9 bases not matched to a gene. This CDR3 contains 19 residues. The germline V gene encodes CDR1 LGHNA and CDR2 YNFKEQ.

This clonotype was seen more than once but under ten times. The chain combines TRBV29-1 with TRBJ2-3, with D unresolved. CDR1 is SQVTM and CDR2 is ANQGSEA in the germline V gene. V lost 6 bases and J lost 5, with 12 bases in between. The CDR3 is 12 amino acids. The CDR3 spells CSVPDPEDTQYF. CDR3 coding DNA: TGCAGCGTACCGGACCCCGAAGATACGCAGTATTTT.

This clonotype was detected only a few times. The J gene is TRBJ2-3, the V gene TRBV12-3 or TRBV12-4, with D maybe TRBD1 (6 bases). V was cut by 3 bases and J by 4 bases, with 14 bases left in between. The CDR3 runs 15 residues. CDR3 bases: TGTGCCAGCAGTTTTCCGGGACACGGGGCAGATACGCAGTATTTT. This translates into CASSFPGHGADTQYF.

The table lists this clonotype with a few counts. V is TRBV9 and J is TRBJ1-2, with D maybe TRBD1 (5 bases). The germline V gene has CDR1 SGDLS and CDR2 YYNGEE. V lost 5 bases and J 8 bases, leaving 16 bases between the germline ends. The CDR3 has 13 amino acids. CDR3 nucleotides: TGTGCCAGCAGTCCAGGAGGAGGGGACGGCTACACCTTC. It codes for CASSPGGGDGYTF.

V usage is TRBV12-3 or TRBV12-4 and J usage is TRBJ2-5; D not certain. The V end was cut by 5 bases, the J end by 5 bases, with 9 bases between. The CDR3 covers 12 residues. This CDR3 is CASSPSVETQYF. The CDR3 DNA reads as TGTGCCAGCAGTCCTTCTGTGGAGACCCAGTACTTC.